Following are 26 T cell receptor beta chains from one sample sequenced in a study of OX40 agonist ivuxolimab in advanced cancers. The data were produced by immunoSEQ multiplex PCR, yet TCRdb's version contains in-frame clones alone and is incomplete. This table has about 83,000 clones, approximately 84% appearing once. Specimen: CD4+ or CD8+ T cells sorted from blood, collected in a trial of the OX40 agonist ivuxolimab. These receptors originate from an adult with an advanced solid tumor such as melanoma, head and neck, liver or kidney cancer.

This chain uses TRBV5-5 with TRBJ1-6, with D perhaps matching TRBD1 (5 bases). V lost 3 bases, J lost 8 bases, and 21 bases lay in between. Germline lookup yields CDR1 SGHKS and CDR2 YYEKEE (reference sequence). The CDR3 runs to 17 residues. The CDR3: CASSSFLTGPVDSPLHF. CDR3 DNA sequence: TGTGCCAGCAGCTCATTTTTAACGGGGCCAGTGGATTCACCCCTCCACTTT.

This clone is a singleton in its sample. The chain carries TRBV6-5 and TRBJ2-1; TRBD2 might be the D (5 bases). Deletions cut 5 bases from V and 8 bases from J, with 16 bases between. This CDR3 region has 14 residues. CDR1 and CDR2 (germline): MNHEY, SVGAGI. The DNA of the CDR3 is TGTGCCAGCAGTCATAGCGAAAGCACATATGAGCAGTTCTTC. It encodes CASSHSESTYEQFF.

CDR3: CASVRDRAGEKLFF. The DNA for the CDR3 is TGTGCCAGCGTCCGGGACAGGGCTGGGGAAAAACTGTTTTTT. J is TRBJ1-4 and V is TRBV6-1; 9 bases are shared with TRBD1. CDR1 and CDR2 (germline): MNHNS, SASEGT. V gave up 8 bases and J gave up 8 bases; unmatched junction bases: 9. CDR3 size: 14 residues.

The V and J genes are TRBV11-2 and TRBJ2-1; possibly TRBD2 for D (5 bases). The germline V and J ends were trimmed by 3 bases and 7 bases, with 10 bases remaining between them. The CDR3 is made up of 13 amino acids. Germline V CDR1 and CDR2: SGHAT, FQNNGV. The CDR3 spells CASSFSTGNEQFF. The CDR3 region has the DNA TGTGCCAGCAGCTTCTCTACGGGGAATGAGCAGTTCTTC.

The V and J genes are TRBV2 and TRBJ1-5; no definite D call. The V gene lost 6 bases and the J gene lost 5 bases, with 11 bases spanning the gap. Germline values: CDR1 SNHLY, CDR2 FYNNEI. This CDR3 region has 13 residues. Here the CDR3 reads CASRAESYQPQHF. The CDR3 coding sequence is TGTGCCAGCAGGGCCGAATCTTATCAGCCCCAGCATTTT.

The chain is built from TRBV5-1 and TRBJ2-3, with 7 bases identical to TRBD2. This CDR3 spans 16 amino acids. The V gene end was trimmed by 5 bases and the J gene end by 4 bases; junction bases not matched to a gene: 13. CDR1 and CDR2 (germline): SGHRS, YFSETQ. The CDR3 region has the DNA TGCGCCAGCAGTTCCCGGACTAGTCGGGAGTCAGATACGCAGTATTTT. Translated, it gives CASSSRTSRESDTQYF.

This chain links TRBV2 with TRBJ2-7, with TRBD1 identical over 7 bases. The CDR3 is made up of 13 amino acids. Germline CDR1 is SNHLY and CDR2 is FYNNEI. After removal of 6 bases from V and 7 bases from J, the junction contained 9 bases not matched to a gene. The CDR3 region has the DNA TGTGCCAGCAGCGAGGGGGCTTGGGGGGAGCAGTACTTC. Protein product: CASSEGAWGEQYF.

J is TRBJ1-1 and V is TRBV7-9; 7 nucleotides match TRBD1. Per germline, CDR1 SEHNR and CDR2 FQNEAQ (reference sequence). The CDR3 runs 12 residues. V lost 8 bases and J lost 7; bases outside the gene matches: 7. CDR3 region: CASQGQTNEAFF. In DNA form, the CDR3 reads TGTGCCAGCCAGGGACAGACTAATGAAGCTTTCTTT.

Only one count was recorded for this clone. The rearrangement uses TRBV9 and TRBJ1-2; the D gene is possibly TRBD1 (6 bases). V lost 4 bases to trimming and J lost 4 bases, with 17 bases between them. The CDR3 runs to 15 residues. Germline CDR1 and CDR2: SGDLS and YYNGEE. CDR3 bases: TGTGCCAGCAGCCTTTCCGGACAGCAGCGCTATGGCTACACCTTC. It specifies CASSLSGQQRYGYTF.

The chain joins TRBV5-1 to TRBJ1-1; D uncertain. The ends were cut back, 1 base at V and 3 bases at J, with 4 bases in the middle. In germline, CDR1 is SGHRS, CDR2 YFSETQ. This CDR3 is built from 12 residues. The CDR3 sequence: CASSLRDTEAFF. CDR3 in DNA: TGCGCCAGCAGCTTGCGGGACACTGAAGCTTTCTTT.

This clone was recorded at least ten times. This chain uses TRBV5-5 with TRBJ1-1, with D uncertain. The CDR3 has 16 amino acids. CDR1 SGHKS and CDR2 YYEKEE come from the germline V gene (reference sequence). Deletions cut 4 bases from V and 0 bases from J, with 16 bases between. The CDR3 protein is CASSQPLRTMNTEAFF. Written as DNA, the CDR3 is TGTGCCAGCAGCCAGCCACTGAGAACCATGAACACTGAAGCTTTCTTT. The full variable domain, its missing parts supplied by reference TRBV5-5 and TRBJ1-1, is DAGVTQSPTHLIKTRGQQVTLRCSPISGHKSVSWYQQVLGQGPQFIFQYYEKEERGRGNFPDRFSARQFPNYSSELNVNALLLGDSALYLCASSQPLRTMNTEAFFGQGTRLTVV.

This clone was counted once. The chain recombines TRBV7-2 with TRBJ2-7; perhaps D is TRBD1 or TRBD2 (5 bases each). From germline, CDR1 is SGHTA and CDR2 FQGNSA. The ends were cut back, 5 bases at V and 0 bases at J, with 14 bases in the middle. This CDR3 is 15 amino acids long. CDR3 in DNA: TGTGCCAGCAGCCCTAGGGACGTCCACTCCTACGAGCAGTACTTC. Protein product: CASSPRDVHSYEQYF.

The chain has TRBV13 and TRBJ2-2; possibly TRBD2 for D (5 bases). The CDR3 runs to 17 residues. The ends were cut back, 3 bases at V and 4 bases at J, with 18 bases in the middle. CDR1 and CDR2 (germline): PRHDT, FYEKMQ (reference sequence). CDR3 loop: CASSFKIALGVTGELFF. The CDR3 DNA follows: TGTGCCAGCAGCTTCAAGATCGCCCTGGGAGTCACCGGGGAGCTGTTTTTT.

This clone showed up just once. The V call is TRBV27, the J call TRBJ2-6, with D unclear. Looked up from germline, CDR1 is MNHEY and CDR2 is SMNVEV (reference sequence). CDR3 length equals 16 residues. V was pared by 0 bases and J by 7 bases, with 13 bases between. As DNA, the CDR3 is TGTGCCAGCAGTTTATCACGGAATCCGTCAGCCAACGTCCTGACTTTC. This gives the protein CASSLSRNPSANVLTF.

V is TRBV10-2 and J is TRBJ2-7; D uncertain. CDR1 and CDR2 from the germline V gene are WSHSY and SAAADI. Trimming took off 4 bases at V and 2 bases at J, with 12 bases between the two ends. This CDR3 has 14 residues. CDR3 DNA: TGCGCCAGCAGTGGCAACGCTGAGACCTACGAGCAGTACTTC. It encodes CASSGNAETYEQYF.

The gene calls are TRBV5-1 and TRBJ2-2; no firm D call. V was clipped by 3 bases and J by 4 bases, with 7 bases between them. The CDR3 covers 13 residues. Germline lookup yields CDR1 SGHRS and CDR2 YFSETQ. CDR3 DNA: TGCGCCAGCAGCTATGCGCCCACCGGGGAGCTGTTTTTT. It specifies CASSYAPTGELFF.

The V call is TRBV11-2, the J call TRBJ2-1; TRBD2 agrees at 11 bases. This CDR3 has 14 residues. With 1 base clipped from V and 9 bases from J, the junction kept 2 bases outside the gene matches. Germline CDR1 is SGHAT and CDR2 is FQNNGV. The CDR3 loop reads CASSLGLAGTEQFF. CDR3 nucleotides: TGTGCCAGCAGCTTAGGACTAGCGGGAACTGAGCAGTTCTTC.

The rearrangement uses TRBV30 and TRBJ1-4; weak D call: TRBD1 (5 bases). Germline CDR1 reads GTSNPN; CDR2 reads SVGIG (reference sequence). This CDR3 region has 13 residues. Trimming removed 4 bases from V and 5 bases from J, with 11 bases in between. CDR3 bases: TGTGCCTGGAATCAGGGTAGAAATGAAAAACTGTTTTTT. This gives the protein CAWNQGRNEKLFF.

The chain carries TRBV4-3 and TRBJ2-1, with 9 positions matching TRBD2. V was pared by 4 bases and J by 3 bases, with 7 bases of the junction left unmatched. This CDR3 has 16 amino acids. Per germline, CDR1 LGHNA and CDR2 YSLEER. CDR3 sequence reads: CASSLMTSGIYNEQFF. CDR3 coding DNA: TGCGCCAGCAGCCTAATGACTAGCGGAATCTACAATGAGCAGTTCTTC.

This sequence joins TRBV18 and TRBJ2-5; 7 bases line up with TRBD1. V was clipped by 6 bases and J by 5 bases; unmatched bases: 9. This CDR3 has 14 residues. Germline CDR1 is KGHSH and CDR2 is LQKENI. The CDR3 sequence is CASSQGGRMETQYF. The DNA for the CDR3 is TGTGCCAGCTCCCAAGGGGGCAGGATGGAGACCCAGTACTTC.

The CDR3 loop is CASSLGQGVPNTEAFF. For the CDR3, the DNA is TGTGCCAGCAGTTTAGGGCAGGGAGTCCCGAACACTGAAGCTTTCTTT. The V and J genes are TRBV28 and TRBJ1-1, with TRBD1 as a possible D gene (5 bases). The CDR3 covers 16 residues. Germline CDR1 MDHEN, CDR2 SYDVKM. The ends were cut back, 2 bases at V and 1 base at J, with 14 bases in the middle.

The chain joins TRBV5-1 to TRBJ2-1, with unresolved D. The V gene's germline CDR1 is SGHRS and CDR2 YFSETQ. The V end lost 4 bases, the J end lost 11 bases, and 13 bases lay between the germline ends. The CDR3 covers 12 residues. The CDR3 DNA reads TGCGCCAGCAGCCGTCCGGGTACGCAGCAGTTCTTC. This gives the protein CASSRPGTQQFF.

This clone was counted a few times. CDR3: CASSLGVAYGYTF. The CDR3 DNA follows: TGTGCCAGCAGCTTAGGAGTGGCCTATGGCTACACCTTC. The chain uses TRBV11-3 and TRBJ1-2, with no clear D. CDR3 size: 13 residues. CDR1 is SGHNT, CDR2 YENEEA, per germline. The V and J ends lost 1 base and 4 bases respectively, with 7 bases between them.

V usage is TRBV9 and J usage is TRBJ2-1; 7 bases match TRBD2. This CDR3 comprises 17 residues. J gave up 3 bases and V 0 bases, and 9 bases lay outside the gene matches. Germline CDR1 reads SGDLS; CDR2 reads YYNGEE. For the CDR3, the DNA is TGTGCCAGCAGCGTAGCTACTCGGACTAGTTTCTACAATGAGCAGTTCTTC. Amino acid sequence: CASSVATRTSFYNEQFF. The full variable domain, its missing parts supplied by reference TRBV9 and TRBJ2-1, is DSGVTQTPKHLITATGQRVTLRCSPRSGDLSVYWYQQSLDQGLQFLIQYYNGEERAKGNILERFSAQQFPDLHSELNLSSLELGDSALYFCASSVATRTSFYNEQFFGPGTRLTVL.

The gene calls are TRBV11-2 and TRBJ2-6; 9 bases match TRBD2. Germline V gives CDR1 SGHAT, CDR2 FQNNGV. J lost 0 bases, V lost 2 bases, and 5 bases had no gene match. The CDR3 contains 18 residues. The CDR3 DNA follows: TGTGCCAGCAGCTTAAAGCGGGAGGCCTACTCTGGGGCCAACGTCCTGACTTTC. Translating it yields CASSLKREAYSGANVLTF.

The chain recombines TRBV18 with TRBJ1-2; D ambiguous. Trimming stripped 5 bases from V and 0 bases from J, with 13 bases between. Germline V CDR1 and CDR2: KGHSH, LQKENI. This CDR3 contains 15 residues. CDR3 in DNA: TGTGCCAGCTCAACGCCGCAGAGCCCTAACTATGGCTACACCTTC. Translated, it gives CASSTPQSPNYGYTF.